Each of the 23 T cell receptor beta chains below was sequenced from the same sample in a study of vaccination effects on CD4 cells after COVID-19. What these receptors recognize is not known. The protocol was immunoSEQ multiplex PCR, while the TCRdb copy is restricted to in-frame clones and leaves out a portion. The repertoire holds fewer than 25,000 clones, 60% to 75% seen once, with 10% in the top ten. Under the ViraFEST assay, PBMC were stimulated with viral peptide pools so that antigen-specific CD4+ T cells expanded. Sequencing was performed afterwards. Having been cultured for 10 days, the cells underwent CD4+ T cell isolation. Each participant was given two doses of one vaccine (BNT162b2 or mRNA-1273). The sequencing used CD4+ T cells from PBMCs cultured with HCoV-NL63 spike peptides, collected after COVID-19 vaccination. All receptors come from a human donor who received a COVID-19 vaccine.

This clone occurred a few times. The gene calls are TRBV5-1 and TRBJ2-5, with 8 bases fitting TRBD2. The ends lost 3 bases at V and 2 bases at J; junction bases unmatched: 9. CDR3 length: 16 amino acids. In germline, CDR1 is SGHRS, CDR2 YFSETQ. CDR3 nucleotide sequence: TGCGCCAGCAGCTCGGGACCTGGACTAGCTCAAGAGACCCAGTACTTC. It encodes CASSSGPGLAQETQYF.

V usage is TRBV7-2 and J usage is TRBJ1-4; D gene unclear. The CDR3 is 14 amino acids. Looked up from germline, CDR1 is SGHTA and CDR2 is FQGNSA. V was shortened by 1 base and J by 8 bases, with 11 bases between the two germline ends. CDR3 in DNA: TGTGCCAGCAGCTTAGATCTGGGTTTGGAAAAACTGTTTTTT. It translates to CASSLDLGLEKLFF.

The rearrangement joins TRBV5-6 to TRBJ1-6; maybe TRBD1 (5 bases). The V end was cut by 4 bases, the J end by 5 bases, with 10 bases between. The CDR3 runs to 14 residues. Germline-derived CDR1 and CDR2 are SGHDT and YYEEEE. The CDR3 is CASSLGRNNSPLHF. The CDR3 DNA follows: TGTGCCAGCAGCCTGGGACGGAATAATTCACCCCTCCACTTT.

The chain links TRBV27 to TRBJ1-2, with TRBD1 identical over 8 bases. The CDR3 covers 15 residues. The germline gives CDR1 MNHEY, CDR2 SMNVEV (reference sequence). The V gene end was trimmed by 2 bases and the J gene end by 4 bases; junction bases not matched to a gene: 6. The CDR3 DNA sequence: TGTGCCAGCAGTTTAATCAGGGGGCATGGCTATGGCTACACCTTC. Protein sequence: CASSLIRGHGYGYTF.

V and J are TRBV14 and TRBJ2-7, with 7 bases fitting TRBD2. Looked up from germline, CDR1 is SGHDN and CDR2 is FVKESK. The CDR3 extends over 19 amino acids. Trimming took 0 bases from V and 2 from J; bases not matched to a gene: 16. The CDR3, as DNA: TGTGCCAGCAGCCAAGATGTAAAGGCCTGGGGACTACCTACCTACGAGCAGTACTTC. Translated, it gives CASSQDVKAWGLPTYEQYF.

The chain has TRBV30 and TRBJ1-1; tentatively, D is TRBD1 (6 bases). This CDR3 comprises 14 residues. The ends were cut back, 3 bases at V and 4 bases at J, with 15 bases in the middle. Germline V gene sequence: CDR1 GTSNPN, CDR2 SVGIG (reference sequence). Here the CDR3 reads CAWRRGAGGTEAFF. CDR3 sequence (DNA): TGTGCCTGGAGACGGGGGGCCGGCGGCACTGAAGCTTTCTTT.

The chain carries TRBV27 and TRBJ1-2, with 7 nucleotides matching TRBD1. CDR1 is MNHEY, CDR2 SMNVEV, per germline (reference sequence). This CDR3 region has 15 residues. Losses at the gene ends were 2 bases for V and 0 bases for J; bases not matched to a gene: 3. CDR3 region: CASSLRTGANYGYTF. Here the CDR3 DNA reads TGTGCCAGCAGTTTACGGACAGGAGCTAACTATGGCTACACCTTC.

This rearrangement joins TRBV3-1 (or the pseudogene TRBV3-2) to TRBJ2-7; D might be TRBD2 (5 bases). Germline-derived CDR1 and CDR2 are LGHDT and YNNKEL (reference sequence). The CDR3 runs 12 residues. Trimming took off 4 bases at V and 7 bases at J, with 11 bases between the two ends. The CDR3 is CASSPSGVEQYF. DNA for the CDR3: TGTGCCAGCAGCCCTTCCGGGGTGGAGCAGTACTTC.

The genes are TRBV7-2 and TRBJ2-7, with 11 bases fitting TRBD1. This CDR3 spans 13 amino acids. Germline CDR1 and CDR2: SGHTA and FQGNSA. V was pared by 7 bases and J by 6 bases, with 5 bases of the junction left unmatched. The chain's CDR3 is CASKDRGQLEQYF. The CDR3 DNA reads TGTGCCAGCAAGGACAGGGGGCAACTCGAGCAGTACTTC.

The rearrangement uses TRBV27 and TRBJ2-2; a possible D gene is TRBD1 (7 bases). Germline CDR1 reads MNHEY; CDR2 reads SMNVEV (reference sequence). The CDR3 runs to 16 residues. Trimming left V 3 bases short and J 7 bases short, with 18 bases between. The CDR3 DNA reads TGTGCCAGCAGTTTGTGGACAGGCACCGGGGGCGGGGAGCTGTTTTTT. This codes for CASSLWTGTGGGELFF.

V gene TRBV18 combines with J gene TRBJ2-5; D may match TRBD1 or TRBD2 (6 bases each). Germline V gene data show CDR1 as KGHSH and CDR2 as LQKENI. This CDR3 is 18 amino acids long. Trimming took off 0 bases at V and 3 bases at J, with 20 bases between the two ends. The CDR3 coding sequence is TGTGCCAGCTCACCACCGGGGACTTATGGGGGGCGCGAAGAGACCCAGTACTTC. Translating it yields CASSPPGTYGGREETQYF.

CDR3 sequence: CASSFEAGHGYTF. CDR3 in DNA: TGTGCCAGCAGTTTTGAGGCGGGTCATGGCTACACCTTC. The gene calls are TRBV3-1 (or the pseudogene TRBV3-2) and TRBJ1-2; D not resolved. Germline V gene sequence: CDR1 LGHDT, CDR2 YNNKEL (reference sequence). V lost 6 bases and J lost 6, with 14 bases in between. The CDR3 is 13 amino acids.

The V and J genes are TRBV7-9 and TRBJ1-1, with D possibly matching TRBD1 (5 bases). The CDR3 spans 17 residues. Germline values: CDR1 SEHNR, CDR2 FQNEAQ (reference sequence). V was pared by 0 bases and J by 1 base, with 15 bases between. The CDR3 loop is CASSLAASSRGNTEAFF. CDR3 DNA sequence: TGTGCCAGCAGCTTAGCCGCATCTTCTAGGGGGAACACTGAAGCTTTCTTT.

This sequence joins TRBV9 and TRBJ2-5; no firm D call. V lost 4 bases to trimming and J lost 2 bases, with 15 bases between them. The CDR3 is 15 amino acids. The germline V gene encodes CDR1 SGDLS and CDR2 YYNGEE. CDR3 sequence reads: CASSSRILSQETQYF. Here the CDR3 DNA reads TGTGCCAGCAGCTCCCGCATCTTGTCACAAGAGACCCAGTACTTC.

By sample share, this clone is medium-sized (0.01 to 0.1%). The rearrangement links TRBV10-3 to TRBJ1-5; D is perhaps TRBD1 (5 bases). V was cut by 4 bases and J by 5 bases, with 21 bases left in between. Germline V gene lookup returns CDR1 ENHRY and CDR2 SYGVKD. The CDR3 contains 17 residues. CDR3 sequence: CAISGGLEAGSYQPQHF. The CDR3 DNA sequence: TGTGCCATCAGTGGAGGGTTGGAGGCAGGGTCATATCAGCCCCAGCATTTT.

This clone was counted between two and nine times. The rearrangement uses TRBV5-4 and TRBJ2-1; 7 bases align to TRBD2. This CDR3 has 12 amino acids. J was trimmed by 6 bases and V by 3 bases; bases with no gene match: 0. The V gene's germline CDR1 is SGHNT and CDR2 YYREEE (reference sequence). The CDR3 region is CASSWGGNEQFF. The CDR3 nucleotides read TGTGCCAGCAGCTGGGGGGGCAATGAGCAGTTCTTC.

This clone was seen only a few times. This chain joins TRBV29-1 and TRBJ1-5, with D possibly matching TRBD1 (5 bases). CDR3 length: 12 residues. The V gene's germline CDR1 is SQVTM and CDR2 ANQGSEA. Trimming took off 4 bases at V and 3 bases at J, with 7 bases between the two ends. The CDR3 nucleotides read TGCAGCGTTGGGACAAACAATCAGCCCCAGCATTTT. The encoded protein is CSVGTNNQPQHF.

The J gene is TRBJ2-7, the V gene TRBV25-1; possibly TRBD1 for D (7 bases). Germline values: CDR1 MGHDK, CDR2 SYGVNS. V lost 4 bases and J lost 4, with 20 bases in between. The CDR3 sequence is 16 residues long. The CDR3 nucleotides read TGTGCCAGCAGTGGAGGTACCACGACAGGGAGGTACGAGCAGTACTTC. This gives the protein CASSGGTTTGRYEQYF.

This rearrangement joins TRBV18 to TRBJ2-1, with TRBD2 identical over 8 bases. Germline CDR1 reads KGHSH; CDR2 reads LQKENI. V was clipped by 1 base and J by 6 bases; unmatched bases: 8. This CDR3 contains 16 residues. CDR3 DNA sequence: TGTGCCAGCTCACCACGGTCGGATGCGGGAGGCAATGAGCAGTTCTTC. Protein product: CASSPRSDAGGNEQFF.

This clone was observed a few times. The chain carries TRBV7-9 and TRBJ2-1; no firm D call. From germline, CDR1 is SEHNR and CDR2 FQNEAQ (reference sequence). This CDR3 spans 13 amino acids. Deletions cut 1 base from V and 8 bases from J, with 9 bases between. This CDR3 is CASSLGLNDEQFF. CDR3 nucleotides: TGTGCCAGCAGCTTAGGCCTAAATGATGAGCAGTTCTTC.

V gene TRBV19 combines with J gene TRBJ1-4, with D perhaps TRBD1 (6 bases). The CDR3 covers 15 residues. With 4 bases removed from V and 0 bases from J, the gap between germline ends came to 9 bases. Germline values: CDR1 LNHDA, CDR2 SQIVND (reference sequence). The CDR3 spells CASSKRGSTNEKLFF. CDR3 coding DNA: TGTGCCAGTAGTAAAAGGGGGTCAACTAATGAAAAACTGTTTTTT.

The J gene is TRBJ2-5, the V gene TRBV30; TRBD2 is a possible D gene (5 bases). Germline V gene lookup returns CDR1 GTSNPN and CDR2 SVGIG (reference sequence). This CDR3 region has 13 residues. V was clipped by 2 bases and J by 3 bases, with 10 bases between them. Here the CDR3 DNA reads TGTGCCTGGAGTATGGGTAGCGAAGAGACCCAGTACTTC. Amino acid sequence: CAWSMGSEETQYF.

The J gene is TRBJ2-7, the V gene TRBV4-2; 8 bases align to TRBD2. Germline loops: CDR1 LGHNA, CDR2 YNFKEQ. V lost 2 bases, J lost 9 bases, and 9 bases stayed unmatched. The CDR3 has 14 amino acids. The CDR3 loop is CASSQNPAGDVQYF. The DNA of the CDR3 is TGTGCCAGCAGCCAAAACCCAGCGGGAGATGTGCAGTACTTC.